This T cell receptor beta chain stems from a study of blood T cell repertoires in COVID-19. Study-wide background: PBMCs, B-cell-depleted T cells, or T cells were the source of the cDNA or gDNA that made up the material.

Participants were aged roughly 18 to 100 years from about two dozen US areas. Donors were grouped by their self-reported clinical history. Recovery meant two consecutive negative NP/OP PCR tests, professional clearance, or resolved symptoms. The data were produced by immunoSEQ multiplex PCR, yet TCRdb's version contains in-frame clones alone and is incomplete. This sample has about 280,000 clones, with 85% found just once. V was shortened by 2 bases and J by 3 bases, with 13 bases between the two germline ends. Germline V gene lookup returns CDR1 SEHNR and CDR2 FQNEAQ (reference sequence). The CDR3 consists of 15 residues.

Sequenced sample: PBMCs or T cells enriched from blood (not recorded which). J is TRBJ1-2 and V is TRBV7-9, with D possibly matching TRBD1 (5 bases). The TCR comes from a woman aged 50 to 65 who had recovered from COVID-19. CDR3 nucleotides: TGTGCCAGCAGCTTATGGGAGGGGCGCGACTATGGCTACACCTTC. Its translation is CASSLWEGRDYGYTF.